The present TCR beta chain was sequenced within a study of cytomegalovirus exposure and HLA in healthy donors. Study results and limitations: Reportedly, diagnosis of cytomegalovirus status by the classifier showed high specificity and sensitivity.

Germline-derived CDR1 and CDR2 are SGHRS and YFSETQ. There are 14 residues in the CDR3. V was clipped by 4 bases and J by 5 bases; unmatched bases: 6. Concerning this clone itself: Its antigen is currently unknown.

PCR employed 60 Vbeta and 13 Jbeta primers. Clones were read by immunoSEQ multiplex PCR, and TCRdb kept only the in-frame ones, dropping some. Found here are fewer than 150,000 clones, around 77% of them singletons; the top ten hold roughly 2%. This clonotype was obtained from a man aged 30 to 39 in good health and CMV-seronegative. The chain links TRBV5-1 to TRBJ2-5; 9 bases agree with TRBD1. The sequencing input was PBMCs. CDR3 DNA sequence: TGCGCCAGCAGCAACGGACAGGGGCACGAGACCCAGTACTTC. Translating it yields CASSNGQGHETQYF. The entire variable domain, with the rest obtained from reference TRBV5-1 and TRBJ2-5, is as follows: KAGVTQTPRYLIKTRGQQVTLSCSPISGHRSVSWYQQTPGQGLQFLFEYFSETQRNKGNFPGRFSGRQFSNSRSEMNVSTLELGDSALYLCASSNGQGHETQYFGPGTRLLVL.